The 4 T cell receptor beta chains presented below share a single source sample, sequenced in a study of CD8 T cells in ankylosing spondylitis. Study outcomes and limitations: A TCR beta motif of eight highly homologous variants appeared characteristic of ankylosing spondylitis blood.

Their antigens remain unidentified. TCRdb processed the 5' RACE reads anew with MiXCR; each CDR3 protein has one entry. The sample lists over 450,000 distinct CDR3 sequences, about 13% occurring once. The sequenced sample was blood, either unsorted or a sorted T cell fraction (not recorded which). These receptors originate from a male donor with ankylosing spondylitis.

Here the CDR3 DNA reads TGCAGTGCGTCTCCCGGACAGGGCTTCTACAATGAGCAGTTCTTC. This translates into CSASPGQGFYNEQFF. The chain employs TRBV20-1 and TRBJ2-1; 8 bases align to TRBD1. This CDR3 is 15 amino acids long. Trimming at V came to 6 bases and at J to 3 bases, leaving 10 bases not matched to a gene. In germline, CDR1 is DFQATT, CDR2 SNEGSKA (reference sequence).

This clonotype has more than one count but fewer than ten. V usage is TRBV5-1 and J usage is TRBJ1-1; TRBD1 matches 8 bases. J was trimmed by 3 bases and V by 0 bases; bases with no gene match: 4. The CDR3 is made up of 15 amino acids. Germline V gene lookup returns CDR1 SGHRS and CDR2 YFSETQ. This CDR3 reads CASSLAQGVHTEAFF. CDR3 DNA: TGCGCCAGCAGCTTGGCACAGGGGGTCCACACTGAAGCTTTCTTT.

This clonotype was seen a few times. This chain uses TRBV15 with TRBJ2-3; TRBD2 might be the D (6 bases). This CDR3 is 13 amino acids long. Trimming removed 0 bases from V and 14 bases from J, with 15 bases in between. Germline values: CDR1 LNHNV, CDR2 YYDKDF (reference sequence). In nucleotides, the CDR3 is TGTGCCACCAGCAGAGATATGGAGGGATTAACGTATTTT. This sequence encodes CATSRDMEGLTYF.

The chain combines TRBV7-2 with TRBJ1-4; no reliable D call. CDR3 size: 14 residues. V lost 6 bases to trimming and J lost 1 base, with 9 bases between them. Germline lookup yields CDR1 SGHTA and CDR2 FQGNSA. CDR3 sequence (DNA): TGTGCCAGCAGACCCGCCGGAACTAATGAAAAACTGTTTTTT. This gives the protein CASRPAGTNEKLFF.